This T cell receptor beta chain is drawn from a study of shared clonotypes between healthy human individuals. For the study at large: Aged 18 to 49, the donors were a couple of women and a few men.

Each of the donors was a healthy adult who was HIV-negative and had not had a recent acute infection or vaccination. The table came from immunoSEQ multiplex PCR; TCRdb's copy has only in-frame clones and leaves some out. The data contain approximately 1.1 million clones, 75% to 85% of them singletons. The V gene lost 1 base and the J gene lost 0 bases, with 8 bases spanning the gap. This CDR3 has 15 amino acids. Looked up from germline, CDR1 is SGDLS and CDR2 is YYNGEE. With respect to this clone: Its antigen is currently unknown.

General study findings and limits: A generally larger estimated richness was seen in naive subsets than in memory subsets.

The TCR originated in a young man in good health. Some clones in this sample may be carry-over from other donors' samples. Sequenced material: memory CD4+ T cells from PBMCs. Regarding subset: CD45RA-negative fraction. This sequence joins TRBV9 and TRBJ2-1; D is uncertain. The CDR3 DNA reads TGTGCCAGCAGCGTAAGGCCTAACTCCTACAATGAGCAGTTCTTC. Translated, it gives CASSVRPNSYNEQFF.